Listed here are 14 T cell receptor beta chains from one sample, sequenced in a study of post-analysis software for immune sequencing data. Study results and caveats: Roughly five TRBV segments, including TRBV5-6, TRBV5-1 and TRBV20-1, were more frequent in patients than controls.

Libraries were made from TCR beta cDNA, and they carried unique molecular identifiers. TCRdb itself ran the PCR reads through MiXCR, one entry per CDR3 protein. The sample has approximately 360,000 distinct CDR3 sequences; less than 35% are singletons. Antigens of these TCRs are unknown. Sequenced sample: blood. These receptors all come from a girl aged 10 to 17 with multiple sclerosis.

There are a few counts of this clonotype. The gene calls are TRBV29-1 and TRBJ2-1; TRBD1 matches 10 bases. This CDR3 spans 14 amino acids. CDR1 and CDR2 (germline): SQVTM, ANQGSEA. The V segment lost 6 bases and the J segment 7 bases; nucleotides outside the gene matches: 9. The CDR3 DNA reads as TGCAGCGTAGCCCGGGACAGGGGCGGGAATGAGCAGTTCTTC. Translated, it gives CSVARDRGGNEQFF.

This clonotype showed up just a few times. The chain links TRBV6-1 to TRBJ2-1, with no clear D. Between the trimmed V and J ends, which lost 3 bases and 5 bases, there was a span of 14 bases. Germline CDR1 MNHNS, CDR2 SASEGT. The CDR3 is 15 residues long. CDR3 sequence: CASSESPLFHNEQFF. The CDR3 DNA reads TGTGCCAGCAGTGAGTCCCCCTTATTCCACAATGAGCAGTTCTTC.

The chain joins TRBV6-1 to TRBJ2-1, with TRBD1 identical over 7 bases. With 7 bases clipped from V and 5 bases from J, the junction kept 2 bases outside the gene matches. The CDR3 sequence is 12 residues long. The germline V gene encodes CDR1 MNHNS and CDR2 SASEGT. The CDR3 protein is CASKGADNEQFF. The CDR3 coding sequence is TGTGCCAGCAAGGGGGCGGACAATGAGCAGTTCTTC.

The rearrangement uses TRBV3-1 and TRBJ1-1; D perhaps matches TRBD1 (6 bases). The CDR3 loop spans 14 amino acids. Germline lookup yields CDR1 LGHDT and CDR2 YNNKEL (reference sequence). The V end lost 5 bases, the J end lost 2 bases, and 12 bases lay between the germline ends. The CDR3 sequence: CASSSRGGNTEAFF. The CDR3 bases are TGTGCCAGCAGCTCCCGAGGGGGTAACACTGAAGCTTTCTTT.

This clonotype was seen a few times. The genes are TRBV29-1 and TRBJ2-6; the D gene is possibly TRBD1 (5 bases). Germline CDR1 is SQVTM and CDR2 is ANQGSEA. The CDR3 is 17 amino acids. With 3 bases removed from V and 0 bases from J, the gap between germline ends came to 15 bases. As DNA, the CDR3 is TGCAGCGTTGATGGGCCAGGGATTTACTCTGGGGCCAACGTCCTGACTTTC. Translating it yields CSVDGPGIYSGANVLTF.

This clonotype was seen only a few times. The rearrangement joins TRBV6-6 to TRBJ2-3, with D unresolved. CDR3 length: 15 residues. In germline, CDR1 is MNHNY, CDR2 SVGAGI (reference sequence). V lost 7 bases to trimming and J lost 2 bases, with 16 bases between them. The CDR3 sequence: CASTLTGGYTDTQYF. In DNA, the CDR3 is TGTGCCAGCACTCTTACGGGCGGCTACACAGATACGCAGTATTTT.

This rearrangement joins TRBV7-2 to TRBJ1-2; D uncertain. The CDR3 totals 14 residues. Germline V gives CDR1 SGHTA, CDR2 FQGNSA. V lost 5 bases and J 6 bases, leaving 16 bases between the germline ends. This CDR3 reads CASSRGIGKDGYTF. The CDR3, as DNA: TGTGCCAGCAGCCGAGGTATCGGGAAGGATGGCTACACCTTC.

This chain connects TRBV5-1 to TRBJ2-3; 7 bases agree with TRBD2. V gave up 0 bases and J gave up 3 bases; unmatched junction bases: 7. The CDR3 has 16 residues. Germline loops: CDR1 SGHRS, CDR2 YFSETQ. This CDR3 is CASSLAAGGSTDTQYF. The CDR3 coding sequence is TGCGCCAGCAGCTTGGCCGCCGGGGGGTCAACAGATACGCAGTATTTT.

This chain uses TRBV20-1 with TRBJ2-1; D may match TRBD1 or TRBD2 (5 bases each). Trimming pared 3 bases from V and 8 bases from J, leaving 20 bases between. From germline, CDR1 is DFQATT and CDR2 SNEGSKA (reference sequence). The CDR3 extends over 15 amino acids. CDR3 coding DNA: TGCAGTGCTAGGCGACTCGGGGCCCCCCTCGATGAGCAGTTCTTC. This sequence encodes CSARRLGAPLDEQFF.

The chain recombines TRBV5-1 with TRBJ2-2, with 8 bases fitting TRBD1. Germline V gene data show CDR1 as SGHRS and CDR2 as YFSETQ. This CDR3 region has 14 residues. The V and J ends lost 6 bases and 7 bases, in that order; junction bases with no gene match: 8. The CDR3 sequence is CASTQGAENGELFF. CDR3 nucleotides: TGCGCCAGCACCCAGGGGGCGGAAAACGGGGAGCTGTTTTTT.

This clonotype was seen a handful of times. V is TRBV6-5 and J is TRBJ2-7, with 7 bases aligning to TRBD2. The CDR3 totals 11 residues. CDR1 is MNHEY and CDR2 is SVGAGI in the germline V gene. The junction had 1 base not matched to a gene; V was cut back by 8 bases and J by 3 bases. The CDR3 loop is CASGTNYEQYF. The CDR3 DNA reads as TGTGCCAGCGGGACTAACTACGAGCAGTACTTC.

The V call is TRBV4-2, the J call TRBJ2-7; D not resolved. CDR3 length equals 16 residues. Trimming removed 0 bases from V and 3 bases from J, with 15 bases in between. The germline V gene has CDR1 LGHNA and CDR2 YNFKEQ. The CDR3 protein is CASSQDLSVSYYEQYF. The CDR3 nucleotides read TGTGCCAGCAGCCAAGATCTAAGCGTCAGCTACTACGAGCAGTACTTC.

The genes are TRBV5-1 and TRBJ1-6; 7 bases align to TRBD1. Germline CDR1 SGHRS, CDR2 YFSETQ. This CDR3 contains 14 residues. The V gene end was trimmed by 0 bases and the J gene end by 10 bases; junction bases not matched to a gene: 4. The CDR3 region is CASSLETGESPLHF. The CDR3 bases are TGCGCCAGCAGCTTGGAAACAGGGGAATCACCCCTCCACTTT.

The chain is built from TRBV6-1 and TRBJ2-3, with 8 bases matching TRBD2. CDR1 and CDR2 (germline): MNHNS, SASEGT. J lost 2 bases, V lost 7 bases, and 8 bases had no gene match. This CDR3 region has 15 residues. The CDR3 bases are TGTGCCAGCAAGTACGCGGGGGGACCCACAGATACGCAGTATTTT. It is translated as CASKYAGGPTDTQYF.